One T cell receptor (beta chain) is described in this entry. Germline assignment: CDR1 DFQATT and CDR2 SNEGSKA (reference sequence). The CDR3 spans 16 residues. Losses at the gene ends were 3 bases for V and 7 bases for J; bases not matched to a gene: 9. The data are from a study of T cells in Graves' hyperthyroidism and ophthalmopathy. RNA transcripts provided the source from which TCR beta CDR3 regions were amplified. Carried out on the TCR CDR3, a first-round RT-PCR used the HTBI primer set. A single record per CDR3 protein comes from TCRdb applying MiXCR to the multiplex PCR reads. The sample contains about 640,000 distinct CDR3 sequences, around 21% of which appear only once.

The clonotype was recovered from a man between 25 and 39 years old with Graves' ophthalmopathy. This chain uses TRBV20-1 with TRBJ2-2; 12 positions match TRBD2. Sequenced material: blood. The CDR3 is CSARPRLAGAVGELFF. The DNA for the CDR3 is TGCAGTGCTAGGCCCAGACTAGCGGGAGCTGTCGGGGAGCTGTTTTTT.